The 4 T cell receptor beta chains below all came from one sample that was sequenced in a study of blood T cells in healthy people across ages. Using a J-beta primer mix together with a sample-barcoded 5' primer, a second PCR was run for about 6 to 11 cycles. TCRdb itself ran the 5' RACE reads through MiXCR, one entry per CDR3 protein. The table records roughly 1,100,000 distinct CDR3 sequences, 25% of them present only once. These same data were also listed under a study on T cells of mothers and their children.

The sample was blood. The receptors were sampled from a girl aged 2 to 9 in good health.

As DNA, the CDR3 is TGTGCCATCAGTGATCCGGGACAAAACGAGGAGACCCAGTACTTC. This encodes CAISDPGQNEETQYF. V usage is TRBV10-3 and J usage is TRBJ2-5; D might be TRBD1 (6 bases). CDR1 is ENHRY and CDR2 is SYGVKD in the germline V gene. This CDR3 has 15 amino acids. Trimming stripped 3 bases from V and 5 bases from J, with 16 bases between.

This clonotype was recorded a few times. The chain is built from TRBV2 and TRBJ1-2; TRBD1 is a possible D gene (5 bases). The CDR3 covers 13 residues. Germline CDR1 SNHLY, CDR2 FYNNEI. V lost 5 bases and J 7 bases, leaving 14 bases between the germline ends. The CDR3 nucleotides read TGTGCCAGCAGTATCAGGGCGGAGGGTGGCTACACCTTC. Protein sequence: CASSIRAEGGYTF.

There are a few counts of this clonotype. The chain is built from TRBV12-3 or TRBV12-4 and TRBJ2-2, with D unclear. Trimming left V 5 bases short and J 1 base short, with 11 bases between. The CDR3 is 15 amino acids. CDR3 region: CASSPVEKNTGELFF. The CDR3 bases are TGTGCCAGCAGTCCCGTTGAAAAGAACACCGGGGAGCTGTTTTTT.

This clonotype was seen only a few times. V is TRBV4-2 and J is TRBJ2-7; no firm D call. CDR3 length equals 13 residues. With 4 bases removed from V and 6 bases from J, the gap between germline ends came to 13 bases. The germline gives CDR1 LGHNA, CDR2 YNFKEQ. In DNA form, the CDR3 reads TGTGCCAGCAGCCCCCCGGACGGGCGCGAGCAGTACTTC. Protein product: CASSPPDGREQYF.